These 10 T cell receptor beta chains came from one sample sequenced in a study of cytomegalovirus exposure and HLA in healthy donors. TCRdb's copy holds only in-frame clones and misses some; the assay was immunoSEQ multiplex PCR. The data contain a few hundred thousand clones, roughly 90% of them singletons. Material: PBMCs. All receptors derive from a woman younger than 35 in good health and CMV-seronegative.

This sequence joins TRBV5-1 and TRBJ1-4; 9 nucleotides agree with TRBD1. From germline, CDR1 is SGHRS and CDR2 YFSETQ. The V segment lost 0 bases and the J segment 6 bases; nucleotides outside the gene matches: 9. CDR3 length: 17 residues. CDR3 sequence reads: CASSLGPTGGKDEKLFF. The CDR3, as DNA: TGCGCCAGCAGCTTGGGGCCGACAGGGGGAAAGGATGAAAAACTGTTTTTT. Together with reference TRBV5-1 and TRBJ1-4, the CDR3 gives the full variable domain: KAGVTQTPRYLIKTRGQQVTLSCSPISGHRSVSWYQQTPGQGLQFLFEYFSETQRNKGNFPGRFSGRQFSNSRSEMNVSTLELGDSALYLCASSLGPTGGKDEKLFFGSGTQLSVL.

This clone has only a few counts. The chain has TRBV11-2 and TRBJ2-7; TRBD2 matches at 10 bases. J was trimmed by 2 bases and V by 5 bases; bases with no gene match: 3. The germline V gene has CDR1 SGHAT and CDR2 FQNNGV. The CDR3 spans 14 residues. CDR3 coding DNA: TGTGCCAGCAGCGCAGCGGGAGGGCCCTACGAGCAGTACTTC. Residues: CASSAAGGPYEQYF.

The gene calls are TRBV9 and TRBJ1-3, with 7 bases identical to TRBD1. In germline, CDR1 is SGDLS, CDR2 YYNGEE. The CDR3 sequence is 18 residues long. V shed 3 bases, J shed 0 bases, and the junction held 12 bases outside the gene matches. The CDR3, as DNA: TGTGCCAGCAGCGCCCCGGGACAGACAATTGGCTCTGGAAACACCATATATTTT. Its protein is CASSAPGQTIGSGNTIYF.

This chain links TRBV27 with TRBJ1-1, with D possibly matching TRBD1 (5 bases). Looked up from germline, CDR1 is MNHEY and CDR2 is SMNVEV (reference sequence). CDR3 length: 14 residues. The germline V and J ends were trimmed by 6 bases and 6 bases, with 17 bases remaining between them. CDR3 coding DNA: TGTGCCAGCAGGAACCCACGGGGGAGCGCTGAAGCTTTCTTT. As protein: CASRNPRGSAEAFF.

The chain is built from TRBV7-9 and TRBJ2-7, with 8 bases fitting TRBD2. CDR3 size: 16 residues. After removal of 5 bases from V and 2 bases from J, the junction contained 11 bases not matched to a gene. Per germline, CDR1 SEHNR and CDR2 FQNEAQ (reference sequence). This CDR3 is CASSPLYPGGAYEQYF. The CDR3 nucleotides read TGTGCCAGCAGCCCCCTATACCCCGGGGGGGCCTACGAGCAGTACTTC.

The chain joins TRBV19 to TRBJ2-7, with 8 bases lining up with TRBD1. With V trimmed by 4 bases and J by 6 bases, 8 bases remained unmatched. This CDR3 spans 14 amino acids. In germline, CDR1 is LNHDA, CDR2 SQIVND (reference sequence). The CDR3 DNA reads TGTGCCAGTAGTAGACCGGACAGGGAAGGCGAGCAGTACTTC. Amino acid sequence: CASSRPDREGEQYF.

The chain is built from TRBV5-4 and TRBJ1-1; tentative D call: TRBD1 (6 bases). The CDR3 consists of 16 residues. Trimming took 2 bases from V and 3 from J, leaving 17 bases between them. Germline V lookup: CDR1 SGHNT, CDR2 YYREEE (reference sequence). The CDR3 loop is CASSLGTGPSYTEAFF. CDR3 bases: TGTGCCAGCAGCTTAGGAACAGGGCCCAGCTACACTGAAGCTTTCTTT. The full variable domain, with the rest looked up from reference TRBV5-4 and TRBJ1-1, is ETGVTQSPTHLIKTRGQQVTLRCSSQSGHNTVSWYQQALGQGPQFIFQYYREEENGRGNFPPRFSGLQFPNYSSELNVNALELDDSALYLCASSLGTGPSYTEAFFGQGTRLTVV.

This chain uses TRBV5-1 with TRBJ1-3, with D maybe TRBD1 (5 bases). Germline V gene sequence: CDR1 SGHRS, CDR2 YFSETQ. Trimming took 4 bases from V and 1 from J, leaving 9 bases between them. CDR3 length: 14 amino acids. CDR3 sequence reads: CASSAGASGNTIYF. The CDR3 DNA reads TGCGCCAGCAGCGCTGGGGCTTCTGGAAACACCATATATTTT.

The chain links TRBV5-1 to TRBJ1-2; perhaps TRBD1 as D (5 bases). This CDR3 spans 14 amino acids. V was cut by 6 bases and J by 2 bases, with 14 bases left in between. From germline, CDR1 is SGHRS and CDR2 YFSETQ. The CDR3 DNA reads TGCGCCAGCAACCTAGGGGTTGGGAACTATGGCTACACCTTC. Translation: CASNLGVGNYGYTF.

The rearrangement joins TRBV12-5 to TRBJ1-1, with 12 positions matching TRBD1. Germline values: CDR1 LGHNT, CDR2 FRNRAP. This CDR3 has 16 residues. V shed 6 bases and J 2 bases; nucleotides not matched to a gene: 7. CDR3 sequence: CASGPGQGAGNTEAFF. In nucleotides, the CDR3 is TGTGCTAGTGGCCCGGGACAGGGGGCGGGAAACACTGAAGCTTTCTTT.